This passage covers 22 T cell receptor beta chains from one sample sequenced in a study of cytomegalovirus exposure and HLA in healthy donors. Use of 60 Vbeta and 13 Jbeta primers characterized the PCR. Produced via immunoSEQ multiplex PCR; TCRdb's table is partial and in-frame only. The sample holds roughly 160,000 clones; about four fifths are singletons and the top ten take approximately 4.8%. Sequencing was done on a sample of PBMCs. These receptors all come from a man aged 30 to 45 in good health and CMV-seronegative.

V usage is TRBV25-1 and J usage is TRBJ1-3; TRBD1 might be the D (5 bases). V lost 4 bases and J 4 bases, leaving 5 bases between the germline ends. Germline assignment: CDR1 MGHDK and CDR2 SYGVNS. The CDR3 is made up of 12 amino acids. The CDR3 here is CASSGTGNTIYF. CDR3 bases: TGTGCCAGCAGTGGGACAGGAAACACCATATATTTT. The whole variable domain, filled in from reference TRBV25-1 and TRBJ1-3, reads EADIYQTPRYLVIGTGKKITLECSQTMGHDKMYWYQQDPGMELHLIHYSYGVNSTEKGDLSSESTVSRIRTEHFPLTLESARPSHTSQYLCASSGTGNTIYFGEGSWLTVV.

The chain couples TRBV19 to TRBJ2-1, with D possibly being TRBD2 (7 bases). V was pared by 6 bases and J by 5 bases, with 14 bases between. The germline V gene encodes CDR1 LNHDA and CDR2 SQIVND (reference sequence). The CDR3 covers 14 residues. DNA of the CDR3: TGTGCCAGTAGGATACAGGGAGGGAACAATGAGCAGTTCTTC. It is translated as CASRIQGGNNEQFF.

The gene calls are TRBV11-2 and TRBJ1-1, with a tentative D call TRBD1 (6 bases). Trimming removed 5 bases at V and 1 base at J, with 14 bases between. The germline CDR1 and CDR2 sequences are SGHAT and FQNNGV. This CDR3 is 15 amino acids long. The CDR3 nucleotides read TGTGCCAGCAGCCCGCCGGGGGGCGAGAACACTGAAGCTTTCTTT. This encodes CASSPPGGENTEAFF.

The J gene is TRBJ1-4, the V gene TRBV7-6; 7 nucleotides align to TRBD1. The CDR3 totals 15 residues. Germline V CDR1 and CDR2: SGHVS, FNYEAQ. V was pared by 6 bases and J by 7 bases, with 11 bases of the junction left unmatched. The DNA for the CDR3 is TGTGCCAGCAGTGACCGACAGGGTTTGTCTGAAAAACTGTTTTTT. This translates into CASSDRQGLSEKLFF.

This clone showed up just once. The V and J genes are TRBV27 and TRBJ1-2, with D perhaps matching TRBD1 (5 bases). Trimming stripped 6 bases from V and 8 bases from J, with 10 bases between. There are 11 residues in the CDR3. In germline, CDR1 is MNHEY, CDR2 SMNVEV (reference sequence). This chain's CDR3 is CASSSGGGYTF. Written as DNA, the CDR3 is TGTGCCAGCAGCTCCGGGGGAGGCTACACCTTC.

The chain joins TRBV27 to TRBJ1-1; 9 positions match TRBD1. Germline values: CDR1 MNHEY, CDR2 SMNVEV (reference sequence). V lost 7 bases and J lost 2; bases outside the gene matches: 14. The CDR3 consists of 17 residues. The CDR3 nucleotides are TGTGCCAGCATCGTCCGGCGGGACAGGGTTGGAAACACTGAAGCTTTCTTT. Protein product: CASIVRRDRVGNTEAFF.

A note on this clone: A junction boundary mismatches the germline segment, possibly from a read error. The V and J genes are TRBV2 and TRBJ2-2; TRBD1 matches 8 bases. CDR3 size: 14 residues. Germline V gene lookup returns CDR1 SNHLY and CDR2 FYNNEI. The CDR3 DNA follows: TGTGCCGGATCACGGACAGGGAACACCGGGGAGCTGCTTTTT. Amino acids: CAGSRTGNTGELLF.

The chain uses TRBV27 and TRBJ1-5, with 10 bases that match TRBD1. The ends lost 5 bases at V and 0 bases at J; junction bases unmatched: 10. The germline CDR1 and CDR2 sequences are MNHEY and SMNVEV (reference sequence). The CDR3 consists of 18 residues. The DNA for the CDR3 is TGTGCCAGCAGTGCCCGACAGGGGGCTAGCTATAGCAATCAGCCCCAGCATTTT. Amino acids: CASSARQGASYSNQPQHF.

V and J are TRBV18 and TRBJ2-5; D perhaps matches TRBD1 (6 bases). There are 13 residues in the CDR3. V was cut by 6 bases and J by 5 bases, with 13 bases left in between. Germline V gene sequence: CDR1 KGHSH, CDR2 LQKENI. In DNA, the CDR3 is TGTGCCAGCTCGCCCGCGACAGGCGAGACCCAGTACTTC. Protein product: CASSPATGETQYF. The full variable domain, its missing parts supplied by reference TRBV18 and TRBJ2-5, is NAGVMQNPRHLVRRRGQEARLRCSPMKGHSHVYWYRQLPEEGLKFMVYLQKENIIDESGMPKERFSAEFPKEGPSILRIQQVVRGDSAAYFCASSPATGETQYFGPGTRLLVL.

This clone was observed a handful of times. The chain carries TRBV5-6 and TRBJ1-1, with 9 positions matching TRBD1. This CDR3 is 13 amino acids long. In germline, CDR1 is SGHDT, CDR2 YYEEEE. Trimming cost V 4 bases and J 8 bases; bases outside gene matches: 6. The CDR3 is CASSPWDRAEAFF. Here the CDR3 DNA reads TGTGCCAGCAGCCCATGGGACAGGGCGGAAGCTTTCTTT.

The chain carries TRBV28 and TRBJ1-3, with 7 bases lining up with TRBD1. Germline V gene data show CDR1 as MDHEN and CDR2 as SYDVKM. The V and J ends lost 3 bases and 8 bases, in that order; junction bases with no gene match: 4. This CDR3 comprises 13 residues. CDR3 in DNA: TGTGCCAGCAGTTTCGAGGGGGCGGACACCATATATTTT. This encodes CASSFEGADTIYF.

CDR3 region: CASRHRTSGDQETQYF. In DNA, the CDR3 is TGTGCCAGCAGACATCGGACTAGCGGGGACCAAGAGACCCAGTACTTC. V and J are TRBV28 and TRBJ2-5; 12 positions agree with TRBD2. The V segment lost 6 bases and the J segment 0 bases; nucleotides outside the gene matches: 5. Germline V gives CDR1 MDHEN, CDR2 SYDVKM. The CDR3 covers 16 residues.

The chain links TRBV27 to TRBJ2-7; 12 bases are shared with TRBD1. The CDR3 covers 16 residues. CDR1 is MNHEY, CDR2 SMNVEV, per germline (reference sequence). V lost 6 bases and J lost 6; bases outside the gene matches: 12. This CDR3 reads CASRRARDRGQREQYF. CDR3 nucleotides: TGTGCCAGCAGGCGAGCCCGGGACAGGGGGCAACGCGAGCAGTACTTC.

The rearrangement links TRBV5-6 to TRBJ2-1; the D is unclear. V was trimmed by 7 bases and J by 4 bases, leaving 6 bases between them. This CDR3 spans 11 amino acids. The germline V gene encodes CDR1 SGHDT and CDR2 YYEEEE. CDR3 DNA sequence: TGTGCCAGCGGTAGATACAATGAGCAGTTCTTC. Its protein product is CASGRYNEQFF.

The gene calls are TRBV5-8 and TRBJ1-1; D is possibly TRBD1 (5 bases). V gave up 5 bases and J gave up 3 bases, with 11 bases separating them. The length of the CDR3 is 13 residues. The V gene's germline CDR1 is SGHTS and CDR2 YDEGEE. The CDR3 is CASRSGHDTEAFF. CDR3 DNA sequence: TGTGCCAGCAGGTCCGGACATGACACTGAAGCTTTCTTT.

The chain links TRBV2 to TRBJ2-3; 7 bases are a match to TRBD2. V lost 9 bases and J lost 3; bases outside the gene matches: 3. The CDR3 totals 12 residues. In germline, CDR1 is SNHLY, CDR2 FYNNEI. The CDR3 DNA is TGTGCCAGGGGGGGGAATACAGATACGCAGTATTTT. This gives the protein CARGGNTDTQYF.

V and J are TRBV9 and TRBJ1-2, with a tentative D call TRBD1 (5 bases). The CDR3 totals 14 residues. Germline V gene data show CDR1 as SGDLS and CDR2 as YYNGEE. Trimming shortened V by 7 bases and J by 5 bases, and 18 bases separated the two germline ends. The CDR3: CASGDGEERYGYTF. The CDR3 nucleotides read TGTGCCAGCGGGGACGGGGAGGAACGGTATGGCTACACCTTC.

The CDR3 region is CASSSGSYEQYF. CDR3 sequence (DNA): TGTGCCAGCAGCTCAGGCTCCTACGAGCAGTACTTC. The V call is TRBV5-6, the J call TRBJ2-7; D is unclear. CDR3 length: 12 amino acids. Trimming pared 3 bases from V and 0 bases from J, leaving 4 bases between. CDR1 SGHDT and CDR2 YYEEEE come from the germline V gene.

A single count supports this clone. J is TRBJ2-3 and V is TRBV11-2; 8 nucleotides align to TRBD1. The DNA end is more similar to TRBJ1-1, so the J call may be wrong. CDR1 and CDR2 from the germline V gene are SGHAT and FQNNGV. The CDR3 has 16 residues. The DNA of the CDR3 is TGTGCCAGCAGCTTAGGTGTTGCCAGGGGGCGAGTTGGAGCTTTCTTT. Protein: CASSLGVARGRVGAFF.

The genes are TRBV5-1 and TRBJ2-2; 7 positions match TRBD1. There are 13 residues in the CDR3. Losses at the gene ends were 3 bases for V and 13 bases for J; bases not matched to a gene: 9. Looked up from germline, CDR1 is SGHRS and CDR2 is YFSETQ. CDR3 sequence (DNA): TGCGCCAGCAGCTACGGGACAGCAATATTGCTGTTTTTT. Residues: CASSYGTAILLFF.

The chain is built from TRBV7-9 and TRBJ2-5; D perhaps matches TRBD2 (7 bases). Germline lookup yields CDR1 SEHNR and CDR2 FQNEAQ (reference sequence). V was trimmed by 10 bases and J by 5 bases, leaving 14 bases between them. The CDR3 has 12 amino acids. The chain's CDR3 is CATMGGRETQYF. The CDR3 bases are TGTGCCACTATGGGGGGGCGCGAGACCCAGTACTTC. Full variable domain (remainder filled in from reference TRBV7-9 and TRBJ2-5): DTGVSQNPRHKITKRGQNVTFRCDPISEHNRLYWYRQTLGQGPEFLTYFQNEAQLEKSRLLSDRFSAERPKGSFSTLEIQRTEQGDSAMYLCATMGGRETQYFGPGTRLLVL.

This clone occurred many times. Here the CDR3 reads CASSADNEQFF. The DNA for the CDR3 is TGTGCCAGCAGCGCGGACAATGAGCAGTTCTTC. The chain joins TRBV9 to TRBJ2-1; D gene uncertain. This CDR3 has 11 amino acids. V lost 3 bases, J lost 5 bases, and 3 bases lay in between. Germline values: CDR1 SGDLS, CDR2 YYNGEE.